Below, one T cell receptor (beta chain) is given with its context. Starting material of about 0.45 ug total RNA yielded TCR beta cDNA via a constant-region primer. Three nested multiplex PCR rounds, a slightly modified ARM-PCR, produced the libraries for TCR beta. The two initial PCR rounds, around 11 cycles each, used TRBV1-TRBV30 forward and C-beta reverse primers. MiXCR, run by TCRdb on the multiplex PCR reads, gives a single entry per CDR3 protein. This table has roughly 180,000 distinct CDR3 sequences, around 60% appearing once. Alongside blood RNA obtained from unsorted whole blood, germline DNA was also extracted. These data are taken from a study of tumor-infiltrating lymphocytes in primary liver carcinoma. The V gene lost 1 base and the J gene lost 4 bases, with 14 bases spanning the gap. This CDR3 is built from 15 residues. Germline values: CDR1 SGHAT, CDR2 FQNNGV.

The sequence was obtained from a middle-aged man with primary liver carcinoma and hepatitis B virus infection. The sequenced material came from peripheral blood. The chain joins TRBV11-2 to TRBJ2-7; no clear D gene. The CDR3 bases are TGTGCCAGCAGCTTAGGTAAGGAACGGACGTACGAGCAGTACTTC. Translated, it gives CASSLGKERTYEQYF.